Described below is a single T cell receptor beta chain sequence and its context. This receptor's antigen is unknown. Compared with germline, one end of the junction differs, possibly owing to a read error. The library relied on 5' RACE. The run used an Illumina HiSeq 2500. The second PCR ran for roughly 7 to 11 cycles and used a J-beta primer mix along with a sample-barcoded 5' primer. Each TCR beta cDNA molecule received a unique molecular identifier from a template-switch 5' adaptor carrying 12 random nucleotides. Each sample yielded at least 3 million CDR3-containing paired-end reads. All of the RNA was converted into first-strand cDNA using the Mint cDNA synthesis kit, with a TRBC-specific oligonucleotide serving as the primer. All cDNA was treated with uracil-DNA glycosylase and then went through a first 18-cycle PCR with the universal primers M1SS and BC2_uni_R. Concerning the study's data processing: For normalization, 1 million high-quality reads were randomly selected from each sample, with every read carrying a distinct molecular identifier. Reads with shared molecular identifiers were discarded instead of being binned into consensus sequences. MiTCR, with a Q25 quality threshold and the strictest error-elimination algorithm, was used for CDR3 identification, clonotype clustering and error correction. A nonparametric unseen species model with Euler transformation was used to estimate lower-bound total TCR beta diversity. TCRdb ran its own pipeline on the public reads, namely fastp trimming at Q25 and MiXCR clone calling, and kept in-frame beta chains. Records with the same CDR3 protein are collapsed into one entry carrying the most frequent genes and DNA. The V and J calls and clone size come from TCRdb's table, not from the authors' own analysis. Within this sample are 1,100,000 or so distinct CDR3 sequences, with roughly 45% of them counted one time only. 18% of the sample is in the top ten clones.

The sample is drawn from a study of blood T cells in healthy people across ages (dated by TCRdb to the mid-2010s). Regarding the complete study: In model experiments, template switching captured roughly one uniquely barcoded TCR beta cDNA molecule for every two T cells. The donors were split into four age groups: young (average around 15 years), middle-aged (about 40), aged (roughly 68) and long-lived (roughly 80). Two additional independent replicas of 1 million unique cDNA reads from the same blood draw were analyzed for two donors (one aged 18 to 30 and one aged 80 or older). The study measured age-related changes in TCR beta repertoire diversity using deep sequencing normalized with unique cDNA molecular identifiers. Donors of different ages were randomly distributed across sequencing lanes to avoid experimental bias. General findings and caveats noted by the study authors: Because donor CMV infection status was unknown, age-related changes in expanded clonotypes were potentially confounded. Observed TCR beta diversity correlated strongly with the percentage of naive T cells measured by flow cytometry. As age increased, observed TCR beta diversity per million T cells dropped in a roughly linear way, and a significant reduction was already evident by age 40. Compared with the aged group, the long-lived group had more naive CD4+ T cells, fewer expanded clones and increased TCR diversity, a pattern suggesting age selection. Since profiling was done on bulk unsorted PBMCs, naive and antigen-experienced compartments could not be conclusively compared. Estimates of total diversity based on one million sequenced T cells were regarded as lower bounds and as underestimates.

Systemically healthy Caucasian individuals from Russia, around 38 in total and aged roughly 6 to 100 years, were included as donors. About 9.1 milliliters of peripheral blood were collected from each donor into EDTA-treated Vacutainer tubes. Ficoll-Paque density-gradient centrifugation was used to isolate PBMCs, with at least 7 million per sample. Total RNA was extracted from PBMCs with Trizol reagent, with at least 5.5 micrograms obtained per sample. For every donor, flow cytometry on a PBMC aliquot measured the percentage of naive CD45RAhigh/CD27high T cells. CDR1 and CDR2, looked up from the germline V gene, are MNHEY and SVGAGI. From the cysteine through the phenylalanine, the CDR3 covers 14 amino acids. Left in the record is the CDR3 DNA by itself, 42 bases read in frame from the first base.

Rearrangement joined TRBV6-5 to TRBJ1-5; tentative D gene TRBD1, with 6 bases matching. This sequence originates from a woman aged 60-70 years in good health. Material: blood. The DNA sequence reads TGTGTCAGCAGCCGGACAGTCAGCAATCAGCCCCAGCATTTT. Its amino acids are CVSSRTVSNQPQHF.